The T cell receptor (beta chain) described here comes from a study of blood T cell repertoires in COVID-19. The wider study: The origin of the acute and convalescent COVID-19 samples was the United States, Italy and Spain.

This table comes from immunoSEQ multiplex PCR, and its TCRdb copy is limited to in-frame clones, with some not included. The table shows 120,000 or so clones, with around 83% occurring only once. This CDR3 is 15 amino acids long. V was clipped by 5 bases and J by 5 bases; unmatched bases: 6. Germline V CDR1 and CDR2: SNHLY, FYNNEI. The sample consisted of peripheral blood. The TCR was taken from a man in his 60s with acute or convalescent COVID-19. The chain couples TRBV2 to TRBJ2-1; TRBD2 agrees at 10 bases. CDR3 in DNA: TGTGCCAGCAGTCCTAGCGGGAGCGCGGACAATGAGCAGTTCTTC. Translation: CASSPSGSADNEQFF.